This paragraph reports one T cell receptor beta chain. The data derive from a study of OX40 agonist ivuxolimab in advanced cancers. Only in-frame clones appear in the TCRdb table, and some are missing; sequencing was by immunoSEQ multiplex PCR. The profile shows some 19,000 clones, about 88% of them singletons. The sequence was obtained from an adult with an advanced solid tumor such as melanoma, head and neck, liver or kidney cancer. The input for sequencing was CD4+ or CD8+ T cells sorted from blood, taken in a trial of the OX40 agonist ivuxolimab.

The CDR3 region is CASSHTQGRGQYF. The CDR3, as DNA: TGTGCCAGCAGCCACACCCAGGGTCGGGGGCAGTACTTC. V is TRBV6-6 and J is TRBJ2-7, with D tentatively TRBD1 or TRBD2 (5 bases each). Germline CDR1 MNHNY, CDR2 SVGAGI (reference sequence). The CDR3 has 13 residues. The V end lost 6 bases, the J end lost 9 bases, and 18 bases lay between the germline ends.